This TCR beta chain was retrieved from a study of Ad26.COV2.S vaccination and SARS-CoV-2 variants. Treatment specified: over 15 received Ad26.COV2.S at low or high dose, single or two shots; about 5 received placebo; per-sample allocation not given. Day 63 after the first injection of vaccine or placebo was the sampling time. CDR1 is MNHEY and CDR2 is SVGAGI in the germline V gene. Trimming at V came to 5 bases and at J to 5 bases, leaving 9 bases not matched to a gene. This CDR3 comprises 15 residues. Sequencing was performed with immunoSEQ multiplex PCR; in TCRdb, only in-frame clones are kept and a portion is missing. The sample holds some 250,000 clones, around 87% seen once.

The chain has TRBV6-5 and TRBJ1-2; 9 bases are a match to TRBD1. This sample comprised peripheral blood, obtained in a trial of Ad26.COV2.S vaccine versus placebo. The clonotype was recovered from a person between 18 and 65 years old who received the Ad26.COV2.S COVID-19 vaccine or a placebo. The CDR3 DNA is TGTGCCAGCAGTACCTCCGGGACAGGGTTGTATGGCTACACCTTC. Amino acids: CASSTSGTGLYGYTF.